This TCR beta chain was identified during a study of beta chain features in type 1 diabetes. Findings of the study overall: Amplification by PCR could prefer shorter templates, with the same effect in patients and controls. In comparison with healthy donors, patients had naive, central memory and Treg TCRB repertoires that appeared more similar. TCRB CDR3s from Type 1 diabetes patients were moderately but significantly shorter in all four CD4+ subsets. Lower insertion and higher deletion counts appeared at VDJ junctions in type 1 diabetes patients.

Note on this clone: Its antigen remains unidentified.

Looked up from germline, CDR1 is SGHDN and CDR2 is FVKESK. The germline V and J ends were trimmed by 4 bases and 5 bases, with 12 bases remaining between them. This CDR3 comprises 14 residues. In total, each donor contributed a single heparinised blood draw that averaged roughly 100 mL. Expressed TCRB transcripts were sequenced, since all the RNA that had been isolated was reverse transcribed. Profiled with immunoSEQ multiplex PCR; TCRdb holds only in-frame clones, not every one. The data show some 700,000 clones, 10% to 15% seen once. The rearrangement links TRBV14 to TRBJ2-4, with D perhaps given as TRBD1 or TRBD2 (6 bases each). Sequenced material: naive CD4+ T cells from blood. The receptor's source is a man between 18 and 35 years old with type 1 diabetes. The CDR3 DNA follows: TGTGCCAGCAGCCGGGGTAGGGGGGAAAACATTCAGTACTTC. Translated, it gives CASSRGRGENIQYF.